This T cell receptor beta chain came from a study of beta chain features in type 1 diabetes. The whole isolated RNA underwent reverse transcription, so sequencing captured expressed TCRB transcripts. Libraries were prepared by immunoSEQ multiplex PCR; TCRdb keeps only in-frame clonotypes and omits some of them. The sample lists around 500,000 clones, more than 9.5% occurring once. Trimming took 0 bases from V and 9 from J, leaving 12 bases between them. Germline CDR1 and CDR2: LGHNA and YSLEER. CDR3 length: 15 residues. Details on this clone: Its antigen is undetermined.

The study's findings and limits: In the patient group, naive, central memory and Treg TCRB repertoires seemed more alike than in the healthy donor group.

This TCR was sampled from a woman between 18 and 29 years old in good health. The chain uses TRBV4-3 and TRBJ1-6; D is perhaps TRBD1 (5 bases). Sequencing input: naive CD4+ T cells from blood. CDR3 coding DNA: TGCGCCAGCAGCCAAGACAGGGCCCCTGGTTCACCCCTCCACTTT. This sequence encodes CASSQDRAPGSPLHF.